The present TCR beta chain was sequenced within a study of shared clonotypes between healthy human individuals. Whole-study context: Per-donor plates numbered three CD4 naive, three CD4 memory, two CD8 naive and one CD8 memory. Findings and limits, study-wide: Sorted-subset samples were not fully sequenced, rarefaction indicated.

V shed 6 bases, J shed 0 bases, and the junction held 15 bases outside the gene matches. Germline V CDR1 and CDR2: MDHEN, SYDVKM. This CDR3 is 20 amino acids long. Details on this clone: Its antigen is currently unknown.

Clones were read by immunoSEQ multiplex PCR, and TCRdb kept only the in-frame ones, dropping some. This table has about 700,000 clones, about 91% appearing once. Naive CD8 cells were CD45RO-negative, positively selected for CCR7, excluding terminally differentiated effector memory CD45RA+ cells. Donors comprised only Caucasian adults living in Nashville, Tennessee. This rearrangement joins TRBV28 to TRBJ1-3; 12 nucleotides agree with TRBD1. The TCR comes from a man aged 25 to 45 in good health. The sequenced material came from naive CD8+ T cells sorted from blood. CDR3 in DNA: TGTGCCAGCAGCCTAATTGGGACAGGGGGCTGGAGGAGCTCTGGAAACACCATATATTTT. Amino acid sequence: CASSLIGTGGWRSSGNTIYF.